Reported below is one T cell receptor beta chain. This sample stems from a study of long-term antiretroviral therapy in people with HIV. A v3.0 immunoSEQ assay was performed at survey level. Sequencing was designed to cover about 35,000-55,000 T-cell genomes in each sample. Only in-frame clones appear in the TCRdb table, and some are missing; sequencing was by immunoSEQ multiplex PCR. Of more than 25,000 clones listed, approximately 91% are singletons. Trimming cost V 7 bases and J 4 bases, with 10 bases left between them. Per the germline V gene, CDR1 is SQVTM and CDR2 is ANQGSEA. The CDR3 is made up of 11 amino acids.

Sequenced material: unsorted PBMCs, taken roughly 5 years before starting antiretroviral therapy. The chain couples TRBV29-1 to TRBJ2-5; D is perhaps TRBD2 (5 bases). The receptor was derived from a man in his fifties or sixties with HIV. The CDR3 DNA sequence: TGCAGCGGTGGACTGAGAGAGACCCAGTACTTC. Translating it yields CSGGLRETQYF.